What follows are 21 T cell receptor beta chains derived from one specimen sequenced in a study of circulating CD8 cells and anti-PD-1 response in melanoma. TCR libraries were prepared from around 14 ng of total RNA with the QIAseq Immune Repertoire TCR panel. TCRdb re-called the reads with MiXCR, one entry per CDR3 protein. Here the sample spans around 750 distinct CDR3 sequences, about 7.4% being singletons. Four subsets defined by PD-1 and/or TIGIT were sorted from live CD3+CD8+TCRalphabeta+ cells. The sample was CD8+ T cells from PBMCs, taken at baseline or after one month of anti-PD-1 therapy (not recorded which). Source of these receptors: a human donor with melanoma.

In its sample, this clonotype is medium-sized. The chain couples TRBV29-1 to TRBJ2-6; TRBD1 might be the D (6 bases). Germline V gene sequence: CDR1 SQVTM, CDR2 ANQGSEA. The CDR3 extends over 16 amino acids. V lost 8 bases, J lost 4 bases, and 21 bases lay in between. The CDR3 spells CSTLGAGDLGANVLTF. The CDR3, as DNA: TGCAGCACCCTGGGGGCGGGTGATCTCGGGGCCAACGTCCTGACTTTC.

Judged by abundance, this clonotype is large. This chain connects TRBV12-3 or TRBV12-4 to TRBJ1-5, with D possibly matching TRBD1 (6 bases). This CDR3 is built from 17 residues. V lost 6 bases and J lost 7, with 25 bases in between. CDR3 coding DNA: TGTGCCAGCAGCCTTTTGGGGGGGGGCGAGGATGGCCAGCCCCAGCATTTT. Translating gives CASSLLGGGEDGQPQHF.

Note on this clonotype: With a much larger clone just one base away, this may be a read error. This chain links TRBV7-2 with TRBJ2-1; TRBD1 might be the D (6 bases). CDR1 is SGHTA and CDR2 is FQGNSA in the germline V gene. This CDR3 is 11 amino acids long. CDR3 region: CASRIGGELFF. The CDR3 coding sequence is TGTGCCAGCAGAATAGGGGGTGAGCTGTTCTTC.

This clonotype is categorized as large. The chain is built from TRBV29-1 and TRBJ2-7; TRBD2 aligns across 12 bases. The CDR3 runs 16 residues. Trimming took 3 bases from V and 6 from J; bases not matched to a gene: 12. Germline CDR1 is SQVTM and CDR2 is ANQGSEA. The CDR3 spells CSVEGTATSGSGEQYF. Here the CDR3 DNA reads TGCAGCGTTGAGGGTACGGCGACTAGCGGGAGTGGCGAGCAGTACTTC.

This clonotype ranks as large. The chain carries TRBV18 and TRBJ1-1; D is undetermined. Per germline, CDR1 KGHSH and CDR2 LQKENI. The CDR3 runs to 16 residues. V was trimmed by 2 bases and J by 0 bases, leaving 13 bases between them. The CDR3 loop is CASSPKGIGMNTEAFF. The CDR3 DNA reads TGTGCCAGCTCACCAAAGGGAATCGGCATGAACACTGAAGCTTTCTTT.

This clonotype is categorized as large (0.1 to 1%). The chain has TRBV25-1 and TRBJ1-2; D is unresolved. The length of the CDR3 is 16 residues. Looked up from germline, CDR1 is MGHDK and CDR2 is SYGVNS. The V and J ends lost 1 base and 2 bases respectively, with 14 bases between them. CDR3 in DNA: TGTGCCAGCAGTGAATTAGGTCGGGAACAGAACTATGGCTACACCTTC. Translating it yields CASSELGREQNYGYTF.

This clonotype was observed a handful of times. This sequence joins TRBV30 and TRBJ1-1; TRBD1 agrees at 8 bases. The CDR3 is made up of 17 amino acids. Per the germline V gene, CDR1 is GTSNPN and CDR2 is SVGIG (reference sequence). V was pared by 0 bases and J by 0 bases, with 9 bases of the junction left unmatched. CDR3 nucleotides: TGTGCCTGGAGTGTAACGTCGTGGGGACAGGTGAACACTGAAGCTTTCTTT. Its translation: CAWSVTSWGQVNTEAFF.

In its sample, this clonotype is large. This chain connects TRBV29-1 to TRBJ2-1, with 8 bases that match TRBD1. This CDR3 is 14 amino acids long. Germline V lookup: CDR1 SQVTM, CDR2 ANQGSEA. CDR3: CTTSSGQGGDEQFF. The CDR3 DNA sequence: TGCACCACATCTTCCGGACAGGGCGGCGATGAGCAGTTCTTC.

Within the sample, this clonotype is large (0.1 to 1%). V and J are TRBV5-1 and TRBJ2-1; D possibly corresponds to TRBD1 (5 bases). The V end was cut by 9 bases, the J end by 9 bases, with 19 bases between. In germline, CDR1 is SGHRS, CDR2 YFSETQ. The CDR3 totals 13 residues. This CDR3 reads CATSGSLFGEQFF. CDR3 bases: TGCGCCACCTCAGGGTCCCTTTTCGGTGAGCAGTTCTTC.

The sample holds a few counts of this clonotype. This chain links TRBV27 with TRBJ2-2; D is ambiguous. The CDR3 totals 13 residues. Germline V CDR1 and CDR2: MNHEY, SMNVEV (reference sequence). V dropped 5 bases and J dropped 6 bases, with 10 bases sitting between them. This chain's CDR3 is CASSLTKAGELFF. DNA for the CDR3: TGTGCCAGCAGTCTCACAAAGGCCGGGGAGCTGTTTTTT.

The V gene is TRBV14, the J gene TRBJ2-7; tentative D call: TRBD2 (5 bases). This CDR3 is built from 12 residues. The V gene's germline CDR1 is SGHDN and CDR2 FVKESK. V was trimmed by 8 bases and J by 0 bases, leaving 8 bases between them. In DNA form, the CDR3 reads TGTGCCAGCGGGGAGACCTCCTACGAGCAGTACTTC. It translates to CASGETSYEQYF.

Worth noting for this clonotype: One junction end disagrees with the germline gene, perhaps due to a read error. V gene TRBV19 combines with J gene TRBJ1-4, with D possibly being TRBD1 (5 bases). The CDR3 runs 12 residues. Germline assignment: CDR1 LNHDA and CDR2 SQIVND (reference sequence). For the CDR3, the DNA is TGTGCCAGTAGTGGCCCGGGGGACCCCCTGCTTTTT. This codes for CASSGPGDPLLF.

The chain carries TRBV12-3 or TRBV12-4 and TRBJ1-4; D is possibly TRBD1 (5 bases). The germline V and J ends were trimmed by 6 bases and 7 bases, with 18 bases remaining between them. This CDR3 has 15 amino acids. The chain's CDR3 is CASRPDRPSGEKLFF. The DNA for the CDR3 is TGTGCCAGCAGACCCGACAGACCCAGCGGTGAAAAACTGTTTTTT.

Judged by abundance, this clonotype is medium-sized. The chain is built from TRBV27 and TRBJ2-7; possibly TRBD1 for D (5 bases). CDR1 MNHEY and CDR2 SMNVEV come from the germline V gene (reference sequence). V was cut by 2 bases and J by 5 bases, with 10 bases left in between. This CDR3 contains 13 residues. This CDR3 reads CASSLTQGHEQYF. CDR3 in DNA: TGTGCCAGCAGTTTAACCCAGGGTCACGAGCAGTACTTC.

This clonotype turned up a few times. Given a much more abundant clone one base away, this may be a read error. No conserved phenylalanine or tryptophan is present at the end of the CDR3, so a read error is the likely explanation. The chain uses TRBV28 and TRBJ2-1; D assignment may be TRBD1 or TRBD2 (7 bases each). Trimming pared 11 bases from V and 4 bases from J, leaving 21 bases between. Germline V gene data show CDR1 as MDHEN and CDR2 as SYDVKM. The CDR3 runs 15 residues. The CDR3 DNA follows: TGTGCCTTCAGGGGGGGCGGTTCCCTATACAATGAGCAGTTCCTC. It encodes CAFRGGGSLYNEQFL.

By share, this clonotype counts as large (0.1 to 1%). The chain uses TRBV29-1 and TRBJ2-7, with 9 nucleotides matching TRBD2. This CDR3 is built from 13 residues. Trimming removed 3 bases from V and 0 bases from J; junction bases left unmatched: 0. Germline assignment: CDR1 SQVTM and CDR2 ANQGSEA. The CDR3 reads CSVETSGSYEQYF. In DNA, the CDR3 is TGCAGCGTTGAGACTAGCGGCTCCTACGAGCAGTACTTC.

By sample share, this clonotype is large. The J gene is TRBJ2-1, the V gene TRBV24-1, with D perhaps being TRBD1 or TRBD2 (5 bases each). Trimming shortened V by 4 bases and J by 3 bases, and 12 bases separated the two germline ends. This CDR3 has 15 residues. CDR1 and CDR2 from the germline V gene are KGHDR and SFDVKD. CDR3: CATSDPGPLYNEQFF. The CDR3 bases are TGTGCCACCAGTGACCCGGGACCCCTCTACAATGAGCAGTTCTTC.

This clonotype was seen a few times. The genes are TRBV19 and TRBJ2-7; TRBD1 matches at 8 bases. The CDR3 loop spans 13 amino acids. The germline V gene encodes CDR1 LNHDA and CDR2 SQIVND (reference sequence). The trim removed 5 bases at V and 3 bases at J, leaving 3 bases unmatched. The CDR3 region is CASSPGTGYEQYF. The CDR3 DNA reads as TGTGCCAGTAGTCCCGGGACAGGCTACGAGCAGTACTTC.

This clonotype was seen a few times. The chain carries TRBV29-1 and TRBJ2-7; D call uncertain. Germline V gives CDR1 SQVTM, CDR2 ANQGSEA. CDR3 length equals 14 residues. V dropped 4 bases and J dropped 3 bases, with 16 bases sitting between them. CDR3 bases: TGCAGCGTTGTCTCAACAAGGGTTCGCTACGAGCAGTACTTC. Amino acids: CSVVSTRVRYEQYF.

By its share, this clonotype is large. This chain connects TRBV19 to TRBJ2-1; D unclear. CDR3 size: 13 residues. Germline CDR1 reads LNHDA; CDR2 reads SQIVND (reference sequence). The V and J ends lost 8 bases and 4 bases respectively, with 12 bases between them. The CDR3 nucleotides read TGTGCCAGTTCAGTGGGCAGTTACAATGAGCAGTTCTTC. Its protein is CASSVGSYNEQFF.

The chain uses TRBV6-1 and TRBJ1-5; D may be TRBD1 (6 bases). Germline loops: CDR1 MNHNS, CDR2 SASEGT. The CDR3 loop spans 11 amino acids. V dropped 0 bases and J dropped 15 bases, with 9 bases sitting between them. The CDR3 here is CASSEADSRHF. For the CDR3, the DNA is TGTGCCAGCAGTGAAGCGGACAGCCGGCATTTT.